The clone carrying this T cell receptor (beta chain) was seen once. Its target is not known. PCR involved 60 Vbeta and 13 Jbeta primers. TCRdb keeps only in-frame clones here, not all; method: immunoSEQ multiplex PCR. This table holds roughly 95,000 clones, 65% to 90% found once. The sample belongs to a study of cytomegalovirus exposure and HLA in healthy donors. Overall study results and limits: High specificity and sensitivity for cytomegalovirus status were reported for the classifier. Later analysis showed most CMV-associated TCR beta chains appearing HLA-restricted. HLA-A and HLA-B allele assignments for most subjects were reportedly predicted accurately using TCR beta sequences.

The ends lost 5 bases at V and 2 bases at J; junction bases unmatched: 9. Germline values: CDR1 KGHSH, CDR2 LQKENI. The length of the CDR3 is 18 residues. Specimen: PBMCs. This TCR was sampled from a man younger than 40 in good health and CMV-seropositive. The rearrangement links TRBV18 to TRBJ2-2; 12 bases are a match to TRBD2. Here the CDR3 DNA reads TGTGCCAGCTCAGGCAGAGCGACTAGCGGGAGTAACACCGGGGAGCTGTTTTTT. Its protein is CASSGRATSGSNTGELFF.